The following is a T cell receptor (beta chain) sequence with its context. The data stem from a study of T cells expressing NK-cell markers. The wider study: Sorted CD3+CD56+NKG2C+, CD3+CD56+NKG2C- and CD3+CD56-NKG2C+ T-cell subsets were beta-chain profiled.

Germline CDR1 and CDR2: DFQATT and SNEGSKA (reference sequence). The CDR3 covers 14 residues. TCR beta cDNA was generated via 5'RACE template switching incorporating UMIs. TCRdb reprocessed the 5' RACE reads, with one entry per CDR3 protein and no DNA. The sample has approximately 550,000 distinct CDR3 sequences. The origin of this receptor is a man between 18 and 29 years old in good health. Sample: blood T cells: a sorted CD56 or NKG2C T cell subset, CD4+ or CD8+ T cells, or bulk PBMC T cells (not recorded which). The chain employs TRBV20-1 and TRBJ1-2. The CDR3 protein is CSARSLNSNYGYTF.